A selection of T cell receptor beta chains follows, all from one sample in a study of cytomegalovirus exposure and HLA in healthy donors. TCRdb's copy holds only in-frame clones and misses some; the assay was immunoSEQ multiplex PCR. This table holds more than 100,000 clones. Sequenced material: PBMCs. The receptors were sampled from a young man in good health and CMV-seronegative. Both conserved end residues are part of each CDR3. Fields, in order: D gene, J gene, V gene, CDR3 protein, CDR3 DNA. The D gene is left open where the match is weak.

TRBD1	TRBJ1-2	TRBV28	CASSLWVISRGQNYGYTF	TGTGCCAGCAGTTTATGGGTGATTTCGAGGGGGCAGAACTATGGCTACACCTTC
TRBD2	TRBJ2-1	TRBV27	CASSLPRGRAYNEQFF	TGTGCCAGCAGTTTACCCCGGGGGAGGGCCTACAATGAGCAGTTCTTC
.	TRBJ2-5	TRBV29-1	CSYKSGLQETQYF	TGCAGCTATAAGTCCGGGTTACAAGAGACCCAGTACTTC
.	TRBJ1-5	TRBV5-4	CASSPGRNQPQHF	TGTGCCAGCAGCCCAGGGAGGAATCAGCCCCAGCATTTT
.	TRBJ2-1	TRBV27	CASSAFVTKYNEQFF	TGTGCCAGCAGTGCCTTCGTGACAAAGTACAATGAGCAGTTCTTC
TRBD2	TRBJ2-1	TRBV6-5	CASRKAGGRNYEQFF	TGTGCCAGCAGAAAAGCGGGAGGGCGGAATTATGAGCAGTTCTTC
.	TRBJ1-3	TRBV11-3	CASSLGGPGNTIYF	TGTGCCAGCAGCTTAGGAGGGCCTGGAAACACCATATATTTT
.	TRBJ2-5	TRBV7-9	CASSSGAGLETQYF	TGTGCCAGCAGCTCAGGGGCAGGGCTGGAGACCCAGTACTTC
.	TRBJ1-2	TRBV7-2	CASSLEGLYGYTF	TGTGCCAGCAGCTTAGAGGGGCTCTATGGCTACACCTTC
.	TRBJ2-7	TRBV27	CASSLSTAYEQYF	TGTGCCAGCAGTTTAAGTACAGCCTACGAGCAGTACTTC
TRBD1	TRBJ1-3	TRBV7-2	CASSLAGQGIGNTIYF	TGTGCCAGCAGCTTAGCAGGACAGGGGATCGGAAACACCATATATTTT
.	TRBJ2-7	TRBV28	CASLGKETYEQYF	TGTGCCAGCCTCGGGAAAGAGACCTACGAGCAGTACTTC
.	TRBJ2-1	TRBV7-3	CASSLGGGEQFF	TGTGCCAGCAGCTTAGGGGGCGGCGAGCAGTTCTTC
.	TRBJ2-7	TRBV20-1	CSAYRDEQYF	TGCAGTGCTTATCGGGACGAGCAGTACTTC
TRBD1	TRBJ1-1	TRBV28	CASSLNRGFTEAFF	TGTGCCAGCAGTTTAAACAGGGGGTTCACTGAAGCTTTCTTT
.	TRBJ2-2	TRBV27	CASSTNTGELFF	TGTGCCAGCAGCACGAACACCGGGGAGCTGTTTTTT
TRBD1	TRBJ2-1	TRBV5-8	CASSSGQGLYNEQFF	TGTGCCAGCAGCTCGGGACAGGGATTGTACAATGAGCAGTTCTTC
.	TRBJ1-5	TRBV5-4	CASSLAGSNQPQHF	TGTGCCAGCAGCTTGGCAGGGAGCAATCAGCCCCAGCATTTT
.	TRBJ2-2	TRBV5-8	CASSLGKVWRINTGELFF	TGTGCCAGCAGCTTGGGAAAAGTTTGGCGGATAAACACCGGGGAGCTGTTTTTT
TRBD1	TRBJ1-5	TRBV19	CASSFTGGGNQPQHF	TGTGCCAGTAGTTTTACAGGGGGAGGCAATCAGCCCCAGCATTTT
.	TRBJ2-2	TRBV6-1	CASSERQGIGANTGELFF	TGTGCCAGCAGTGAAAGGCAGGGTATAGGCGCGAACACCGGGGAGCTGTTTTTT
.	TRBJ2-3	TRBV11-2	CASSLTVGDTQYF	TGTGCCAGCAGCTTGACAGTTGGGGATACGCAGTATTTT
.	TRBJ2-3	TRBV2	CASSASRGTDTQYF	TGTGCCAGCAGTGCTAGCCGGGGCACAGATACGCAGTATTTT
TRBD1	TRBJ2-7	TRBV28	CASSFPTGISYEQYF	TGTGCCAGCAGTTTCCCGACAGGGATCTCCTACGAGCAGTACTTC
.	TRBJ1-6	TRBV5-1	CASSLGGSPLHF	TGCGCCAGCAGCTTGGGCGGTTCACCCCTCCACTTT
.	TRBJ1-1	TRBV7-6	CASRALAGTTNTEAFF	TGTGCCAGCAGAGCCCTGGCAGGGACAACGAACACTGAAGCTTTCTTT
TRBD2	TRBJ2-7	TRBV7-2	CASSLDSGRNEQYF	TGTGCCAGCAGCTTAGATAGCGGGAGGAACGAGCAGTACTTC
.	TRBJ2-1	TRBV7-3	CASSPGRGSYNEQFF	TGTGCCAGCAGCCCCGGCAGGGGCTCCTACAATGAGCAGTTCTTC
.	TRBJ1-2	TRBV5-4	CASSLNRENYGYTF	TGTGCCAGCAGCTTAAACAGGGAGAACTATGGCTACACCTTC
.	TRBJ1-5	TRBV6-4	CASSAVGGQPQHF	TGTGCCAGCAGTGCGGTGGGCGGGCAGCCCCAGCATTTT
TRBD2	TRBJ2-7	TRBV7-2	CASSRTSYEQYF	TGTGCCAGCAGCCGGACTAGCTACGAGCAGTACTTC
.	TRBJ1-4	TRBV6-1	CASSEAPSYNEKLFF	TGTGCCAGCAGTGAAGCCCCTTCCTACAATGAAAAACTGTTTTTT
TRBD1	TRBJ2-7	TRBV23-1	CASSQADGTGTYEQYF	TGCGCCAGCAGTCAAGCCGACGGGACAGGGACCTACGAGCAGTACTTC
.	TRBJ2-3	TRBV4-1	CASSQRSGSFTDAQYF	TGCGCCAGCAGCCAGCGCTCCGGGAGCTTCACAGATGCGCAGTATTTT